The entry that follows covers one T cell receptor (beta chain) sequence. Other nucleotide sequences from this sample produce the same CDR3. This entry comes from a study of blood T cell repertoires in COVID-19. V was pared by 1 base and J by 6 bases, with 7 bases between. The CDR3 covers 12 residues. Germline V gene data show CDR1 as LNHDA and CDR2 as SQIVND (reference sequence). The repertoire was sequenced with immunoSEQ multiplex PCR; TCRdb's copy has only in-frame clones and lacks some. The repertoire includes about 240,000 clones, over 80% of them detected once, and around 2.6% sits in the top ten.

The source material was PBMCs or T cells enriched from blood (not recorded which). The receptor comes from a woman in her twenties or thirties with acute COVID-19. V is TRBV19 and J is TRBJ2-7, with TRBD1 as a possible D gene (5 bases). CDR3 protein: CASSIGGGEQYF. CDR3 nucleotide sequence: TGTGCCAGTAGTATAGGGGGCGGCGAGCAGTACTTC.